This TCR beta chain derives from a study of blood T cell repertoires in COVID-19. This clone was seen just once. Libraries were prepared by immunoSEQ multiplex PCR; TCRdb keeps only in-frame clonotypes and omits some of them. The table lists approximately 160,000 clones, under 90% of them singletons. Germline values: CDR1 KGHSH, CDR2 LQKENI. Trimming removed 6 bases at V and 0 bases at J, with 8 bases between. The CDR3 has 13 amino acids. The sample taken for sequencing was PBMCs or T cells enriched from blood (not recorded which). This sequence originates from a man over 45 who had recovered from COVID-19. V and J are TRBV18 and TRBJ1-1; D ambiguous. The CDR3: CASSSPMNTEAFF. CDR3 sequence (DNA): TGTGCCAGCTCGTCTCCTATGAACACTGAAGCTTTCTTT.